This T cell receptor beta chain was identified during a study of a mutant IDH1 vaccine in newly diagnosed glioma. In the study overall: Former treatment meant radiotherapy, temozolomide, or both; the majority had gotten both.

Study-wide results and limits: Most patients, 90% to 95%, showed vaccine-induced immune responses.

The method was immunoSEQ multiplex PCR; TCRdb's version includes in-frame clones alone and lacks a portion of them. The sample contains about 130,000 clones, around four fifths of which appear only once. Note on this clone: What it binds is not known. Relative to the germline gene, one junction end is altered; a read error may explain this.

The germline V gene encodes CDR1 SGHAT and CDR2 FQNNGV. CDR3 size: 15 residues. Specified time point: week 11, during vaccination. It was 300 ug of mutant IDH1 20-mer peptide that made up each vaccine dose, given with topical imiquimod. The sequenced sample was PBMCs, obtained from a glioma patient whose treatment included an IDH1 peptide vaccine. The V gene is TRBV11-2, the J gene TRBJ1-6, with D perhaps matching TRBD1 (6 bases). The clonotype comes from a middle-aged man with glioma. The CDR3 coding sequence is TGTGCCAGCAGCTTAGCACAGGGTAATAATTTACCCCTCCACTTT. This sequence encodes CASSLAQGNNLPLHF.